This is a list of T cell receptor beta chains from one sample in a study of breast tumors, draining lymph nodes, adjacent tissues. TCRdb itself ran the multiplex PCR reads through MiXCR, one entry per CDR3 protein. The table has 90,000 to 120,000 distinct CDR3 sequences, 20% to 25% seen once. The sequencing input was axillary lymph node tissue. Receptor source: a female donor with breast cancer. Some clones in this sample may be carry-over from other donors' samples. CDR3s leave out the opening cysteine and the closing phenylalanine or tryptophan. Expanded clones are given a class, and other clones once, few, many or no size at all.

clone size	J gene	V gene	CDR3 protein
many	TRBJ1-6	TRBV2	ASRLWDRDNSPLH
many	TRBJ1-2	TRBV4-2	ASSLPSGQDYGYT
many	TRBJ1-2	TRBV6-6	ASSGQGPGYT
-	TRBJ2-3	TRBV12-3/TRBV12-4	ASSLSGRDTQY
few	TRBJ2-4	TRBV12-3/TRBV12-4	ASSITGTYKNIQY
many	TRBJ2-7	TRBV11-2	ASSLAADREGSDEQY
many	TRBJ2-5	TRBV9	ASSVGPSGGRETQY
many	TRBJ1-6	TRBV19	ASSPTGGDYSPLH
many	TRBJ1-5	TRBV19	ASSTRGTGKFISMWSQH
-	TRBJ1-1	TRBV4-1	ASTLGRGLNTEAF
many	TRBJ1-2	TRBV6-1	ATTQGPGTYGYT
many	TRBJ1-6	TRBV30	AWSVGSGSPLH
many	TRBJ1-2	TRBV10-3	AISEEWGRYPNYGYT
-	TRBJ1-4	TRBV4-1	ASSQTGSANEKLF
-	TRBJ2-5	TRBV28	ASSEQGVTQY
many	TRBJ1-2	TRBV20-1	SAIDPGTYGYT